Each of the 28 T cell receptor beta chains below was sequenced from the same sample in a study of blood T cell repertoires in COVID-19. This table comes from immunoSEQ multiplex PCR, and its TCRdb copy is limited to in-frame clones, with some not included. Of approximately 93,000 clones detected, more than 80% appear once; the ten largest clones hold 25% to 35%. Sequencing input: peripheral blood. The source is a man aged 45-65 years with active or convalescent COVID-19.

V and J are TRBV19 and TRBJ1-2; D is uncertain. Trimming stripped 7 bases from V and 2 bases from J, with 11 bases between. This CDR3 has 13 amino acids. CDR1 is LNHDA and CDR2 is SQIVND in the germline V gene (reference sequence). CDR3 in amino acids: CASTATGNYGYTF. CDR3 nucleotides: TGTGCCAGTACTGCCACGGGGAACTATGGCTACACCTTC.

The V and J genes are TRBV11-2 and TRBJ1-3, with D perhaps TRBD1 (6 bases). This CDR3 has 16 amino acids. Looked up from germline, CDR1 is SGHAT and CDR2 is FQNNGV. With 3 bases removed from V and 0 bases from J, the gap between germline ends came to 12 bases. The CDR3 region is CASSLTGANSGNTIYF. The CDR3 DNA follows: TGTGCCAGCAGCTTGACAGGAGCCAACTCTGGAAACACCATATATTTT. Based on the CDR3 plus reference TRBV11-2 and TRBJ1-3, the full variable domain is EAGVAQSPRYKIIEKRQSVAFWCNPISGHATLYWYQQILGQGPKLLIQFQNNGVVDDSQLPKDRFSAERLKGVDSTLKIQPAKLEDSAVYLCASSLTGANSGNTIYFGEGSWLTVV.

The V call is TRBV27, the J call TRBJ2-5, with 7 bases matching TRBD2. The CDR3 has 14 amino acids. Looked up from germline, CDR1 is MNHEY and CDR2 is SMNVEV (reference sequence). J lost 1 base, V lost 6 bases, and 5 bases had no gene match. CDR3 sequence (DNA): TGTGCCAGCAGAGGGACTACCCCCCAAGAGACCCAGTACTTC. This encodes CASRGTTPQETQYF.

The J gene is TRBJ1-2, the V gene TRBV5-6; perhaps TRBD1 as D (6 bases). The CDR3 is 12 residues long. Per germline, CDR1 SGHDT and CDR2 YYEEEE. Trimming left V 4 bases short and J 4 bases short, with 8 bases between. CDR3 sequence: CASSKDSYGYTF. CDR3 sequence (DNA): TGTGCCAGCAGCAAGGACAGCTATGGCTACACCTTC.

The chain couples TRBV4-1 to TRBJ2-2; D is possibly TRBD1 (5 bases). The V end lost 0 bases, the J end lost 5 bases, and 10 bases lay between the germline ends. The CDR3 is made up of 15 amino acids. Germline lookup yields CDR1 MGHRA and CDR2 YSYEKL. CDR3 sequence reads: CASSQDWQGTGELFF. The CDR3 DNA is TGCGCCAGCAGCCAAGATTGGCAGGGTACCGGGGAGCTGTTTTTT.

The chain combines TRBV18 with TRBJ1-2, with TRBD1 identical over 7 bases. The length of the CDR3 is 13 residues. Germline CDR1 reads KGHSH; CDR2 reads LQKENI. The V and J ends lost 2 bases and 7 bases, in that order; junction bases with no gene match: 4. Here the CDR3 DNA reads TGTGCCAGCTCACCAGACAGGGAAACTGGCTACACCTTC. Translating gives CASSPDRETGYTF.

The genes are TRBV5-1 and TRBJ1-1; TRBD1 matches at 9 bases. The length of the CDR3 is 16 residues. Germline V CDR1 and CDR2: SGHRS, YFSETQ. V trimming: 4 bases; J trimming: 0 bases; junction bases outside the gene matches: 7. The CDR3 DNA sequence: TGCGCCAGCAGCCCAGGGACAGGGTTAATGAACACTGAAGCTTTCTTT. Protein: CASSPGTGLMNTEAFF.

DNA for the CDR3: TGCGCCAGCAGCTTGGAGGACAGGGCTGAAGTATCTCAGCCCCAGCATTTT. Its protein is CASSLEDRAEVSQPQHF. The rearrangement uses TRBV5-1 and TRBJ1-5, with TRBD1 identical over 8 bases. The V gene's germline CDR1 is SGHRS and CDR2 YFSETQ. V shed 0 bases, J shed 6 bases, and the junction held 11 bases outside the gene matches. CDR3 length equals 17 residues.

V is TRBV12-3 or TRBV12-4 and J is TRBJ2-7; weak D call: TRBD1 (5 bases). V was cut by 6 bases and J by 4 bases, with 10 bases left in between. The CDR3 loop spans 12 amino acids. In nucleotides, the CDR3 is TGTGCCAGCAGGGTGAAGGGGTACGAGCAGTACTTC. This encodes CASRVKGYEQYF.

J is TRBJ2-5 and V is TRBV5-6, with D possibly matching TRBD2 (6 bases). Germline-derived CDR1 and CDR2 are SGHDT and YYEEEE. Deletions cut 4 bases from V and 5 bases from J, with 18 bases between. This CDR3 contains 15 residues. The CDR3: CASSPLPRRAETQYF. For the CDR3, the DNA is TGTGCCAGCAGCCCCCTCCCGAGGAGGGCGGAGACCCAGTACTTC.

The rearrangement joins TRBV7-2 to TRBJ2-3, with TRBD2 matching 11 bases. Germline values: CDR1 SGHTA, CDR2 FQGNSA. The CDR3 sequence is 18 residues long. With 5 bases clipped from V and 2 bases from J, the junction kept 12 bases outside the gene matches. DNA of the CDR3: TGTGCCAGCAGCGTCCTAGCGGGGGGCTTCCCCTCCACAGATACGCAGTATTTT. Translating it yields CASSVLAGGFPSTDTQYF.

V is TRBV9 and J is TRBJ1-3; D might be TRBD1 (6 bases). This CDR3 spans 15 amino acids. The V gene's germline CDR1 is SGDLS and CDR2 YYNGEE. V shed 3 bases and J shed 4 bases, with 14 bases lying between them. The CDR3 loop reads CASSDRTGTGNTIYF. The CDR3 DNA sequence: TGTGCCAGCAGCGATCGAACAGGGACAGGAAACACCATATATTTT.

The gene calls are TRBV5-5 and TRBJ2-3, with TRBD2 identical over 7 bases. Trimming cost V 0 bases and J 0 bases; bases outside gene matches: 4. CDR3 length: 16 amino acids. Germline V lookup: CDR1 SGHKS, CDR2 YYEKEE (reference sequence). The CDR3 nucleotides read TGTGCCAGCAGCTTGGGGGCTAGCGGCAGCACAGATACGCAGTATTTT. Translated, it gives CASSLGASGSTDTQYF.

The J gene is TRBJ2-1, the V gene TRBV9; 15 nucleotides match TRBD2. CDR1 is SGDLS, CDR2 YYNGEE, per germline. The CDR3 is 18 residues long. V was pared by 2 bases and J by 7 bases, with 10 bases of the junction left unmatched. In DNA form, the CDR3 reads TGTGCCAGCAGCGTTGGGACTAGCGGGAGGAGAGTAGGGAATGAGCAGTTCTTC. Its protein product is CASSVGTSGRRVGNEQFF.

The rearrangement links TRBV11-2 to TRBJ1-1; no reliable D call. Germline values: CDR1 SGHAT, CDR2 FQNNGV. V lost 1 base and J 5 bases, leaving 11 bases between the germline ends. This CDR3 contains 14 residues. Here the CDR3 reads CASSLVTGETEAFF. CDR3 DNA sequence: TGTGCCAGCAGCTTAGTAACGGGTGAAACTGAAGCTTTCTTT.

The rearrangement uses TRBV12-3 or TRBV12-4 and TRBJ1-5; D uncertain. CDR3 length: 12 residues. The V and J ends lost 6 bases and 5 bases respectively, with 8 bases between them. The CDR3 here is CASSRHDQPQHF. Here the CDR3 DNA reads TGTGCCAGCAGCCGACACGATCAGCCCCAGCATTTT.

This chain uses TRBV9 with TRBJ2-1, with 14 nucleotides matching TRBD2. V was pared by 4 bases and J by 0 bases, with 21 bases of the junction left unmatched. The CDR3 runs 23 residues. CDR1 and CDR2 from the germline V gene are SGDLS and YYNGEE. Here the CDR3 reads CASSLRTRTRTSGRTSSYNEQFF. In nucleotides, the CDR3 is TGTGCCAGCAGCCTACGGACAAGAACGAGGACTAGCGGGAGGACGAGCTCCTACAATGAGCAGTTCTTC.

The V call is TRBV28, the J call TRBJ1-2; D ambiguous. Trimming stripped 4 bases from V and 8 bases from J, with 11 bases between. The CDR3 is 12 residues long. Per the germline V gene, CDR1 is MDHEN and CDR2 is SYDVKM. CDR3 in DNA: TGTGCCAGCAGTTCCTCAGGAAGGGGCTACACCTTC. Protein product: CASSSSGRGYTF.

The chain is built from TRBV28 and TRBJ2-7; 9 bases agree with TRBD1. The CDR3 contains 14 residues. Germline loops: CDR1 MDHEN, CDR2 SYDVKM. Trimming removed 6 bases from V and 3 bases from J; junction bases left unmatched: 6. The CDR3 sequence is CASRTGTGIYEQYF. The DNA of the CDR3 is TGTGCCAGCAGAACCGGGACAGGGATCTACGAGCAGTACTTC. The variable domain in full, completed from reference TRBV28 and TRBJ2-7, reads DVKVTQSSRYLVKRTGEKVFLECVQDMDHENMFWYRQDPGLGLRLIYFSYDVKMKEKGDIPEGYSVSREKKERFSLILESASTNQTSMYLCASRTGTGIYEQYFGPGTRLTVT.

This rearrangement joins TRBV3-1 (or the pseudogene TRBV3-2) to TRBJ2-2, with TRBD1 matching 9 bases. V lost 0 bases and J lost 3; bases outside the gene matches: 5. The CDR3 loop spans 17 amino acids. CDR1 LGHDT and CDR2 YNNKEL come from the germline V gene (reference sequence). In DNA form, the CDR3 reads TGTGCCAGCAGCCAAGAAGCAGGACAGGGGTACACCGGGGAGCTGTTTTTT. Its translation is CASSQEAGQGYTGELFF.

V gene TRBV18 combines with J gene TRBJ2-1; tentatively, D is TRBD1 (6 bases). The V and J ends lost 2 bases and 0 bases respectively, with 17 bases between them. This CDR3 has 18 residues. Germline loops: CDR1 KGHSH, CDR2 LQKENI. CDR3 residues: CASSPGTRGMGSYNEQFF. CDR3 nucleotide sequence: TGTGCCAGCTCACCAGGGACAAGGGGCATGGGCTCCTACAATGAGCAGTTCTTC.

This chain uses TRBV7-8 with TRBJ1-1, with D possibly matching TRBD1 (5 bases). The length of the CDR3 is 16 residues. Trimming stripped 5 bases from V and 2 bases from J, with 18 bases between. CDR1 is SGHVS, CDR2 FQNEAQ, per germline. The CDR3 DNA follows: TGTGCCAGCAGCCCCAGACAGCCGATGTCAAACACTGAAGCTTTCTTT. Its protein is CASSPRQPMSNTEAFF.

The chain links TRBV2 to TRBJ2-5, with 8 bases identical to TRBD1. The CDR3 is 13 amino acids. The ends lost 8 bases at V and 1 base at J; junction bases unmatched: 3. Germline V gene data show CDR1 as SNHLY and CDR2 as FYNNEI. In DNA, the CDR3 is TGTGCCAGCGGGACAGGAGTCCAAGAGACCCAGTACTTC. Translating it yields CASGTGVQETQYF.

V and J are TRBV24-1 and TRBJ2-7; 7 bases are a match to TRBD1. Trimming removed 3 bases from V and 9 bases from J; junction bases left unmatched: 7. CDR1 is KGHDR, CDR2 SFDVKD, per germline. The CDR3 contains 13 residues. CDR3: CATSDPDRAAQYF. The CDR3 region has the DNA TGTGCCACCAGTGATCCTGACAGGGCCGCGCAGTACTTC.

The V and J genes are TRBV5-1 and TRBJ2-5; 7 positions agree with TRBD1. Germline V gives CDR1 SGHRS, CDR2 YFSETQ. This CDR3 has 15 amino acids. V was pared by 4 bases and J by 5 bases, with 11 bases of the junction left unmatched. The chain's CDR3 is CASSPRTGLGETQYF. CDR3 nucleotides: TGCGCCAGCAGCCCAAGGACAGGTTTGGGGGAGACCCAGTACTTC. Filled out from reference TRBV5-1 and TRBJ2-5, the complete variable domain reads KAGVTQTPRYLIKTRGQQVTLSCSPISGHRSVSWYQQTPGQGLQFLFEYFSETQRNKGNFPGRFSGRQFSNSRSEMNVSTLELGDSALYLCASSPRTGLGETQYFGPGTRLLVL.

The CDR3 loop is CASSPDRGDGYTF. The CDR3 DNA sequence: TGTGCCAGCAGCCCAGACAGGGGAGACGGCTACACCTTC. This chain links TRBV4-2 with TRBJ1-2; TRBD1 aligns across 8 bases. The germline V gene has CDR1 LGHNA and CDR2 YNFKEQ. V lost 4 bases to trimming and J lost 8 bases; unmatched junction nucleotides: 6. The CDR3 loop spans 13 amino acids.

The chain couples TRBV5-1 to TRBJ2-2; TRBD2 matches at 12 bases. V trimming: 4 bases; J trimming: 3 bases; junction bases outside the gene matches: 10. CDR1 and CDR2 (germline): SGHRS, YFSETQ. This CDR3 is built from 18 residues. The CDR3 sequence: CASSGTGTSGFDTGELFF. The CDR3 DNA is TGCGCCAGCAGCGGTACCGGGACTAGCGGGTTTGACACCGGGGAGCTGTTTTTT.

The chain recombines TRBV28 with TRBJ1-5; D is unclear. V shed 9 bases and J shed 9 bases, with 18 bases lying between them. This CDR3 has 13 residues. Germline assignment: CDR1 MDHEN and CDR2 SYDVKM. The CDR3 DNA is TGTGCCAGTAAGGAGGGAGAGACCCGGCCCCAGCATTTT. Residues: CASKEGETRPQHF.